The entry below describes one T cell receptor beta chain. The antigen is not known. This sample is part of a study of cytomegalovirus exposure and HLA in healthy donors. Overall study results and limits: In most subjects, TCR beta sequences reportedly gave accurate predictions of HLA-A and HLA-B alleles.

Germline-derived CDR1 and CDR2 are MGHRA and YSYEKL. V lost 0 bases to trimming and J lost 4 bases; unmatched junction nucleotides: 2. There are 15 residues in the CDR3. The study ran its PCR with 60 Vbeta and 13 Jbeta primers. Repertoires were generated with immunoSEQ multiplex PCR, while TCRdb's copy carries only in-frame clones and drops some. The data show some 110,000 clones, with 80% to 85% seen just once and 2% to 2.5% held by the top ten. Sequencing was performed on PBMCs. This clonotype originated in a man in his thirties or forties in good health and CMV-seronegative. The V gene is TRBV4-1, the J gene TRBJ2-3; 9 bases line up with TRBD2. The CDR3 here is CASSQDQRGADTQYF. The CDR3 DNA follows: TGCGCCAGCAGCCAAGACCAGCGGGGGGCAGATACGCAGTATTTT.